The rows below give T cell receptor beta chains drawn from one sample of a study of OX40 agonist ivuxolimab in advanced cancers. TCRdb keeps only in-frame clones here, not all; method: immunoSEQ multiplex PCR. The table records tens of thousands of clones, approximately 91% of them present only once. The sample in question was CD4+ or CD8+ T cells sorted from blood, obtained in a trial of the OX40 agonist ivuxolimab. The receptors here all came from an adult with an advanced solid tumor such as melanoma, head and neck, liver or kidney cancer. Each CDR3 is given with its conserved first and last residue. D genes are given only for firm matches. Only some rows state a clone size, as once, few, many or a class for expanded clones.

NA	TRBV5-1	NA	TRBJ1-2	CASSSPSAGNYGYTF	TGCGCCAGCAGCTCCCCCAGCGCAGGGAACTATGGCTACACCTTC
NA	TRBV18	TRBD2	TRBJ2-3	CASSPPLAGMTDTQYF	TGTGCCAGCTCACCACCCCTAGCGGGGATGACAGATACGCAGTATTTT
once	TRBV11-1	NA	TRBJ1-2	CASSCVEAGKTYGYTF	TGTGCCAGCAGCTGCGTAGAGGCTGGAAAGACCTATGGCTACACCTTC
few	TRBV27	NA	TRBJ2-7	CASSAAGTDYTPRNF	TGTGCCAGCAGTGCAGCCGGGACGGATTATACTCCTAGGAACTTC
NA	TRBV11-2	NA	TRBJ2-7	CASSRGGPTREQYF	TGTGCCAGCAGCCGTGGGGGTCCCACGCGGGAGCAGTACTTC
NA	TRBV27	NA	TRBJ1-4	CASSRRGPNEKLFF	TGTGCCAGCAGCCGTCGGGGACCTAATGAAAAACTGTTTTTT
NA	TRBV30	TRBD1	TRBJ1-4	CAWRDRGAANEKLFF	TGTGCCTGGAGGGACAGGGGGGCGGCTAATGAAAAACTGTTTTTT
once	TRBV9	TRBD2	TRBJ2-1	CASSVGSGRLYEQFF	TGTGCCAGCAGCGTAGGGAGCGGGAGGCTCTATGAGCAGTTCTTC
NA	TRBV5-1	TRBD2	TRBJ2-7	CASSWGLAGEPEQYF	TGCGCCAGCAGCTGGGGGTTAGCGGGAGAACCCGAGCAGTACTTC
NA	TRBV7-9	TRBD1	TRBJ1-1	CASSLVDRGTEAFF	TGTGCCAGCAGCTTAGTGGACAGGGGCACTGAAGCTTTCTTT
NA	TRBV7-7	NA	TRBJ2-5	CASSRDRQETQYF	TGTGCTAGCAGCCGCGACAGGCAAGAGACCCAGTACTTC
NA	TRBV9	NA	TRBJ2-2	CASGTGLGELFF	TGTGCCAGCGGCACCGGACTCGGGGAGCTGTTTTTT
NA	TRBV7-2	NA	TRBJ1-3	CASSAGFDFGNTIYF	TGTGCCAGCAGCGCGGGATTCGACTTTGGAAACACCATATATTTT
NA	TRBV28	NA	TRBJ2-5	CASRDPGRETQYF	TGTGCCAGCAGAGACCCAGGGCGAGAGACCCAGTACTTC
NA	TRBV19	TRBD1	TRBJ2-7	CASSALPGTGVEQYF	TGTGCCAGTAGTGCCCTCCCCGGGACAGGGGTCGAGCAGTACTTC